The rows below give T cell receptor beta chains drawn from one sample of a study of OX40 agonist ivuxolimab in advanced cancers. The method was immunoSEQ multiplex PCR; TCRdb's version includes in-frame clones alone and lacks a portion of them. The sample includes roughly 48,000 clones, roughly 80% of them seen just once. The starting material was CD4+ or CD8+ T cells sorted from blood, obtained in a trial of the OX40 agonist ivuxolimab. The origin of the receptors is an adult with an advanced solid tumor such as melanoma, head and neck, liver or kidney cancer. CDR3s include the opening cysteine and the closing phenylalanine or tryptophan. The D gene is left open where the match is weak. Expanded clones are given a class, and other clones once, few, many or no size at all.

CDR3aa	CDR3nt	d_gene	abundance	v_gene	j_gene
CASSSAGVGQETQYF	TGCGCCAGCAGCTCAGCGGGAGTCGGGCAAGAGACCCAGTACTTC	TRBD2	.	TRBV5-1	TRBJ2-5
CASSQGTSGGYEQYF	TGCGCCAGCAGCCAAGGGACTAGCGGGGGTTACGAGCAGTACTTC	TRBD2	.	TRBV4-1	TRBJ2-7
CASSPFGPGTSYEQYF	TGTGCCAGCTCACCATTTGGGCCGGGGACCTCCTACGAGCAGTACTTC	.	.	TRBV18	TRBJ2-7
CASTTDSINLLGSYEQYF	TGTGCCAGCACCACGGACAGCATAAACCTACTAGGCTCCTACGAGCAGTACTTC	.	.	TRBV11-1	TRBJ2-7
CARSLGTTQLDLDTQYF	TGTGCCAGAAGCTTGGGCACCACCCAGCTGGATTTGGATACGCAGTATTTT	.	.	TRBV5-3	TRBJ2-3
CASTLRGLSVTEAFF	TGTGCCAGCACCCTAAGAGGGCTATCAGTGACTGAAGCTTTCTTT	.	.	TRBV5-6	TRBJ1-1
CAWSVLGIQPQHF	TGTGCCTGGAGTGTACTTGGAATTCAGCCCCAGCATTTT	.	few	TRBV30	TRBJ1-5
CASSLDMTVPYNEQFF	TGTGCCAGCAGTCTGGATATGACAGTACCCTACAATGAGCAGTTCTTC	.	.	TRBV5-6	TRBJ2-1
CASSQSNLAGVSDEQFF	TGCGCCAGCAGCCAAAGTAACCTAGCGGGAGTTTCGGATGAGCAGTTCTTC	TRBD2	.	TRBV4-1	TRBJ2-1
CSAREAGLGEQFF	TGCAGCGCCCGCGAAGCGGGACTAGGTGAGCAGTTCTTC	TRBD2	.	TRBV29-1	TRBJ2-1
CASSWGEQSPTDTQYF	TGTGCCAGCAGCTGGGGGGAGCAGTCACCCACAGATACGCAGTATTTT	.	.	TRBV7-9	TRBJ2-3
CASSTVGQGVNEQYF	TGTGCCAGCAGCACCGTCGGACAGGGGGTTAACGAGCAGTACTTC	TRBD1	.	TRBV9	TRBJ2-7
CATSRVMGPGNTIYF	TGTGCCACCAGCAGAGTAATGGGTCCTGGAAACACCATATATTTT	.	.	TRBV15	TRBJ1-3
CASSPGGSYEQYF	TGTGCCAGCAGCCCAGGGGGCTCCTACGAGCAGTACTTC	TRBD1	.	TRBV6-1	TRBJ2-7
CAITQGNTGELFF	TGTGCCATCACCCAGGGGAACACCGGGGAGCTGTTTTTT	.	.	TRBV10-3	TRBJ2-2
CASSRVTGAYEQYF	TGTGCCAGCTCACGGGTGACAGGGGCCTACGAGCAGTACTTC	TRBD1	.	TRBV18	TRBJ2-7
CASSQSAAGETQYF	TGCGCCAGCAGTCAATCGGCCGCGGGAGAGACCCAGTACTTC	.	.	TRBV23-1	TRBJ2-5
CASSQKGYGNEKLFF	TGTGCCAGCAGCCAGAAGGGGTACGGTAATGAAAAACTGTTTTTT	.	.	TRBV14	TRBJ1-4
CASSTGGGQPQHF	TGTGCCAGCAGTACAGGGGGCGGACAGCCCCAGCATTTT	TRBD1	few	TRBV13	TRBJ1-5
CASSRTSGGSYEQYF	TGTGCCAGCAGTCGGACTAGCGGGGGGTCCTACGAGCAGTACTTC	TRBD2	few	TRBV6-6	TRBJ2-7
CASSLRQGETQYF	TGCGCCAGCAGCCTACGACAGGGGGAGACCCAGTACTTC	TRBD1	once	TRBV4-3	TRBJ2-5
CASSLGTTTNEKLFF	TGCGCCAGCAGCCTGGGGACGACAACTAATGAAAAACTGTTTTTT	.	.	TRBV5-1	TRBJ1-4
CASSLGGRTNYGYTF	TGTGCCAGCAGCTTAGGTGGCCGAACTAACTATGGCTACACCTTC	.	.	TRBV11-2	TRBJ1-2
CAISESQNSNQPQHF	TGTGCCATCAGTGAATCACAGAATAGCAATCAGCCCCAGCATTTT	.	once	TRBV10-3	TRBJ1-5
CASSLVGIGREQYF	TGTGCCAGCAGTTTGGTCGGGATAGGTAGGGAGCAGTACTTC	.	.	TRBV27	TRBJ2-7
CASSRPGPGNEQFF	TGTGCCAGCAGCCGTCCGGGACCCGGGAATGAGCAGTTCTTC	.	.	TRBV7-2	TRBJ2-1
CAFRGQSSTEAFF	TGTGCCTTTAGGGGACAGAGCAGCACTGAAGCTTTCTTT	TRBD1	.	TRBV30	TRBJ1-1
CASSHAGANYGYTF	TGTGCCAGCAGCCACGCGGGAGCTAACTATGGCTACACCTTC	.	.	TRBV14	TRBJ1-2
CASRDTGTGGGNEQFF	TGCGCCAGCAGGGATACCGGGACAGGGGGTGGCAATGAGCAGTTCTTC	TRBD1	.	TRBV10-2	TRBJ2-1
CASSPLGRLAGGPREQYF	TGTGCCAGCAGCCCTTTGGGTAGATTAGCGGGAGGGCCTCGCGAGCAGTACTTC	TRBD2	.	TRBV11-2	TRBJ2-7
CASSQRVLYGYTF	TGTGCCAGCAGTCAGAGGGTTCTTTATGGCTACACCTTC	.	.	TRBV5-4	TRBJ1-2
CASSVQKTIYF	TGTGCCAGCAGTGTCCAAAAGACCATATATTTT	.	.	TRBV25-1	TRBJ1-3
CASSPGGNGNQPQHF	TGCGCCAGCAGCCCAGGGGGGAACGGCAATCAGCCCCAGCATTTT	TRBD1	.	TRBV5-1	TRBJ1-5
CASFSPGGLPGANVLTF	TGTGCCAGTTTCAGCCCGGGAGGCCTGCCTGGGGCCAACGTCCTGACTTTC	TRBD2	.	TRBV18	TRBJ2-6
CASSQEGGWAGENQPQHF	TGTGCCAGCAGCCAAGAAGGGGGCTGGGCAGGGGAGAATCAGCCCCAGCATTTT	TRBD1	.	TRBV4-2	TRBJ1-5
CASGSSGNTIYF	TGTGCCAGCGGGAGCTCTGGAAACACCATATATTTT	.	once	TRBV9	TRBJ1-3
CASSLSGINTGELFF	TGTGCCAGTAGTCTTAGCGGGATCAACACCGGGGAGCTGTTTTTT	TRBD2	.	TRBV19	TRBJ2-2
CASRLYGTTQYF	TGTGCCAGCAGATTATACGGGACTACGCAGTATTTT	.	.	TRBV7-2	TRBJ2-3
CASSFPGGRATNEQFF	TGTGCCAGCAGCTTTCCAGGCGGGAGGGCAACCAATGAGCAGTTCTTC	TRBD2	.	TRBV5-4	TRBJ2-1
CSVEDRLMRSGYTF	TGCAGCGTTGAAGATCGACTTATGAGAAGTGGCTACACCTTC	.	.	TRBV29-1	TRBJ1-2
CASSLVSGRAVRTYNEQFF	TGTGCCAGCAGCTTAGTAAGCGGGAGGGCCGTAAGGACCTACAATGAGCAGTTCTTC	TRBD2	.	TRBV7-9	TRBJ2-1
CASSQERKGFSYNSPLHF	TGCGCCAGCAGCCAAGAGAGGAAGGGATTCTCCTATAATTCACCCCTCCACTTT	.	.	TRBV4-3	TRBJ1-6
CASSLLAGGGADTQYF	TGTGCCAGCAGTTTACTAGCGGGAGGGGGGGCAGATACGCAGTATTTT	TRBD2	.	TRBV5-4	TRBJ2-3
CASSLAASSTDTQYF	TGTGCCAGCAGCTTAGCCGCCAGTAGCACAGATACGCAGTATTTT	.	.	TRBV7-2	TRBJ2-3
CASSLLDEKLFF	TGTGCCAGTAGTCTTCTGGATGAAAAACTGTTTTTT	.	.	TRBV19	TRBJ1-4